This note documents a single TCR beta chain sequence. Its target is not known. This sample is part of a study of T-cell memory formation after mild COVID-19. Study-wide context: Largely donor-specific sequence clusters came from a couple of donors.

TCRdb fed the 5' RACE reads into MiXCR, producing one record per CDR3 protein. The table has just under 150,000 distinct CDR3 sequences, about a fifth seen once; the top ten hold approximately 2.4%. Study-wide results and limits: Within pre-infection memory, some responding clones were found, suggesting cross-reactive memory joined. In second-wave clones peaking day 37, SARS-CoV-2 specificity remained unconfirmed. Clones contracting day 15 to 85 were balanced CD4/CD8; later expanders leaned CD4+.

The CDR3 has 13 residues. CDR1 and CDR2 from the germline V gene are SQVTM and ANQGSEA. V was cut by 4 bases and J by 1 base, with 10 bases left in between. J is TRBJ1-2 and V is TRBV29-1; D unresolved. This sequence was found in an adult woman who had mild COVID-19 (a few samples of this study predate the infection). Cell type and time point are not known. Sequenced material: PBMCs or a T cell subset sorted from them (not recorded which). CDR3 DNA: TGCAGCGTTGTTGTCACACTTAACTATGGCTACACCTTC. It yields the protein CSVVVTLNYGYTF.